A selection of T cell receptor beta chains follows, all from one sample in a study of monozygotic twins with inflammatory bowel disease. After re-calling the 5' RACE reads, TCRdb lists one entry per CDR3 protein, DNA absent. This table lists under 350,000 distinct CDR3 sequences. The sequencing sample was made of blood. The receptors derive from a human donor with ulcerative colitis or Crohn's disease, or a healthy co-twin of an affected twin (not recorded which). The CDR3 runs from the conserved cysteine through the conserved F or W.

TRBJ2-2,TRBV7-9,CASSEGLAETSGELFF
TRBJ2-6,TRBV6-5,CASTDPGANVLTF
TRBJ2-3,TRBV2,CASRRTGSGDTQYF
TRBJ1-2,TRBV3-1,CASSQGAGVASYGYTF
TRBJ1-6,TRBV6-1,CASSRGTGGGSPLHF
TRBJ2-1,TRBV29-1,CSGVGSGANGRTYNEQFF
TRBJ2-1,TRBV10-3,CAISSRNEQFF
TRBJ1-1,TRBV5-1,CASRQGQGSPYEAFF
TRBJ2-1,TRBV5-1,CASSGLSSYNEQFF
TRBJ2-7,TRBV15,CATSKGQTSYEQYF
TRBJ1-5,TRBV12-3/TRBV12-4,CASSLFQGNQPQHF
TRBJ1-1,TRBV4-1,CASSQDLEAFF
TRBJ1-2,TRBV2,CASRKRDGANYGYTF
TRBJ2-1,TRBV24-1,CATSDFGGRAPHEQFF
TRBJ2-7,TRBV7-2,CASSLAPGRGRFEQYF
TRBJ1-1,TRBV7-9,CASSSRTGMNTEAFF
TRBJ1-4,TRBV6-1,CASSTGQTTTNEKLFF
TRBJ1-5,TRBV20-1,CSARGTMGSNQPQHF
TRBJ1-5,TRBV7-9,CASSFGDSSNQPQHF
TRBJ2-5,TRBV11-2,CASSFLRTQETQYF
TRBJ2-1,TRBV12-3/TRBV12-4,CASNSRGGGAYNEQFF
TRBJ1-1,TRBV7-8,CASSSRSGLMVKEAFF
TRBJ1-2,TRBV10-3,CAISDEGTYGYTF
TRBJ2-1,TRBV28,CASSGSGRDYNEQFF
TRBJ2-1,TRBV6-4,CASSDSSRGGSYNEQFF
TRBJ2-2,TRBV19,CASSTRTGGSGELFF
TRBJ2-6,TRBV5-1,CASSLRISGANVLTF
TRBJ1-5,TRBV2,CASSDWAPNQPQHF
TRBJ1-4,TRBV5-1,CASSLAQDRVFEKLFF
TRBJ2-7,TRBV6-2/TRBV6-3,CASSNRDAKNPYEQYF
TRBJ1-2,TRBV12-3/TRBV12-4,CASRPGSLIGYTF
TRBJ1-3,TRBV6-1,CASGRQGAGNTIYF
TRBJ2-7,TRBV25-1,CASRPGLAYEQYF
TRBJ1-2,TRBV4-2,CASSQDWGGVDYGYTF
TRBJ2-7,TRBV5-1,CASSLEGSPSYEQYF
TRBJ1-2,TRBV15,CATSRDRVTYGYTF
TRBJ2-3,TRBV29-1,CSVIPGAGGKDTQYF
TRBJ2-7,TRBV5-1,CASSLDLLEQYF
TRBJ2-3,TRBV10-1,CASSESTQGDPDTQYF
TRBJ2-4,TRBV2,CASSDRVGSRRRYF
TRBJ1-1,TRBV19,CASSLRRASMNTEAFF
TRBJ1-5,TRBV2,CASSARGNSNQPQHF
TRBJ2-2,TRBV4-2,CASSQESWTANTGELFF